The 8 T cell receptor beta chains below were found in one sample sequenced in a study of blood T cell repertoires in COVID-19. The assay was immunoSEQ multiplex PCR, and TCRdb's table has in-frame clones only and misses some. The sample lists 150,000 or so clones, about 80% occurring once. Source material: peripheral blood. These receptors came from a woman aged 80 or older with acute or convalescent COVID-19.

Notes on this clone: Other DNA sequences in the same sample also yield this CDR3. This sequence joins TRBV10-3 and TRBJ2-2; D is perhaps TRBD1 (7 bases). V was trimmed by 4 bases and J by 0 bases, leaving 9 bases between them. The CDR3 loop spans 15 amino acids. The V gene's germline CDR1 is ENHRY and CDR2 SYGVKD. The CDR3 loop reads CAISGGTANTGELFF. CDR3 bases: TGTGCCATCAGTGGCGGGACAGCGAACACCGGGGAGCTGTTTTTT.

This clone was detected once. This sequence joins TRBV9 and TRBJ1-3; D might be TRBD1 (6 bases). The ends were cut back, 2 bases at V and 7 bases at J, with 10 bases in the middle. Per the germline V gene, CDR1 is SGDLS and CDR2 is YYNGEE. This CDR3 region has 13 residues. The CDR3, as DNA: TGTGCCAGCAGCGTCCGGGGGGGCAACACCATATATTTT. It encodes CASSVRGGNTIYF.

The chain recombines TRBV2 with TRBJ2-7; 8 positions match TRBD1. V lost 5 bases and J lost 2; bases outside the gene matches: 2. The CDR3 spans 13 residues. Looked up from germline, CDR1 is SNHLY and CDR2 is FYNNEI. The CDR3 reads CASSKDRAYEQYF. The DNA for the CDR3 is TGTGCCAGCAGTAAGGACAGGGCCTACGAGCAGTACTTC.

The chain carries TRBV7-2 and TRBJ2-7; TRBD2 matches 7 bases. CDR1 and CDR2 from the germline V gene are SGHTA and FQGNSA. J was trimmed by 1 base and V by 2 bases; bases with no gene match: 8. The CDR3 has 16 residues. CDR3 nucleotides: TGTGCCAGCAGCTTAAATATTATGCGGGGGTCCTACGAGCAGTACTTC. As protein: CASSLNIMRGSYEQYF.

The rearrangement joins TRBV29-1 to TRBJ1-1; the D is unclear. Germline values: CDR1 SQVTM, CDR2 ANQGSEA. This CDR3 has 13 residues. The V gene lost 5 bases and the J gene lost 4 bases, with 14 bases spanning the gap. CDR3 sequence: CSVRWAGSTEAFF. In DNA form, the CDR3 reads TGCAGCGTTCGGTGGGCCGGCAGCACTGAAGCTTTCTTT.

V and J are TRBV21-1 and TRBJ1-5. TRBV21-1 is labeled a pseudogene. This CDR3 is built from 16 residues. CDR3 DNA sequence: TGTGCCAGCAGCAAATTTGTGGGCCCACTAGATCAGCCCCAGCATTTT. This gives the protein CASSKFVGPLDQPQHF.

The V call is TRBV18, the J call TRBJ1-1; 11 positions match TRBD1. Germline trimming cut 3 bases from V and 6 bases from J; bases unmatched to any gene: 3. This CDR3 region has 14 residues. The V gene's germline CDR1 is KGHSH and CDR2 LQKENI. The CDR3 region has the DNA TGTGCCAGCTCACCGGGACAGGGGGGCCCTGAAGCTTTCTTT. As protein: CASSPGQGGPEAFF.

The chain links TRBV11-3 to TRBJ2-6; D is possibly TRBD1 (6 bases). V dropped 5 bases and J dropped 2 bases, with 10 bases sitting between them. The germline gives CDR1 SGHNT, CDR2 YENEEA. The CDR3 extends over 15 amino acids. CDR3 bases: TGTGCCAGCAGCGACACAGGGACTGGGGCCAACGTCCTGACTTTC. Amino acids: CASSDTGTGANVLTF.